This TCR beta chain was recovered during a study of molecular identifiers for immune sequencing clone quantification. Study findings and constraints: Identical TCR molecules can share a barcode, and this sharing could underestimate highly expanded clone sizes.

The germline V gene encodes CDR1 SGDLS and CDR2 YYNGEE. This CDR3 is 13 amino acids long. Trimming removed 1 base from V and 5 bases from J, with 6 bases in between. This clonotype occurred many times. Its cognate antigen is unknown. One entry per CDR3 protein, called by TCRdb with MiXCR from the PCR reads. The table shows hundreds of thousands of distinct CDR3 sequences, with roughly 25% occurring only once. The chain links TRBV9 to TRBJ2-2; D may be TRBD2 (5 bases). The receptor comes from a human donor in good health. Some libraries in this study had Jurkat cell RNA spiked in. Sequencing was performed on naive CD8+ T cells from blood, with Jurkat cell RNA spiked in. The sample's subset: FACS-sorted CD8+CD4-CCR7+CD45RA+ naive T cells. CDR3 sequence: CASSVLATGELFF. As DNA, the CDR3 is TGTGCCAGCAGCGTACTAGCAACCGGGGAGCTGTTTTTT.